The sequence of this T cell receptor beta chain was determined in a study of pediatric ulcerative colitis. Findings of the study overall: A couple of rectal CDR3 clonotypes occurred in all ulcerative colitis patients. Acute severe colitis showed lower rectal diversity from clonal expansions. Ulcerative colitis patients shared more blood-rectal clones than controls.

Samples were sequenced at Survey level, maximum 500,000 reads. Libraries were prepared by immunoSEQ multiplex PCR; TCRdb keeps only in-frame clonotypes and omits some of them. The table has 55,000 to 80,000 clones, 77% seen once. This clone was counted only a few times. Antigen: not known. The material sequenced was blood. This TCR was recovered from a boy younger than 18 with moderate ulcerative colitis.

CDR3 nucleotide sequence: TGTGCCAGCAGCCACCGGGACCCCTCCGGGGAGCTGTTTTTT. Translating it yields CASSHRDPSGELFF. The V call is TRBV7-6, the J call TRBJ2-2; D tentatively fits TRBD1 or TRBD2 (5 bases each). The V gene's germline CDR1 is SGHVS and CDR2 FNYEAQ. CDR3 length equals 14 residues. V was shortened by 5 bases and J by 6 bases, with 13 bases between the two germline ends. The full variable domain, with the rest looked up from reference TRBV7-6 and TRBJ2-2, is GAGVSQSPRYKVTKRGQDVALRCDPISGHVSLYWYRQALGQGPEFLTYFNYEAQQDKSGLPNDRFSAERPEGSISTLTIQRTEQRDSAMYRCASSHRDPSGELFFGEGSRLTVL.